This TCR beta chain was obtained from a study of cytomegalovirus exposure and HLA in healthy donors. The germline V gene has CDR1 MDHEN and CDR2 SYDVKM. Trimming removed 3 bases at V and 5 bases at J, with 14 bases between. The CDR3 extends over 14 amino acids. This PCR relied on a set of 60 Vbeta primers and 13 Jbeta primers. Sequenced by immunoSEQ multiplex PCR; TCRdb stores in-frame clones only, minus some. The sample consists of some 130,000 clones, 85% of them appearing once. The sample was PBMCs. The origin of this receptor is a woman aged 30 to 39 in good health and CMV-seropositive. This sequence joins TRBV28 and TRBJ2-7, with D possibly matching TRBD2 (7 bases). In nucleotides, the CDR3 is TGTGCCAGCAGTTTGAACGGGGGGCCCAACGAGCAGTACTTC. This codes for CASSLNGGPNEQYF.